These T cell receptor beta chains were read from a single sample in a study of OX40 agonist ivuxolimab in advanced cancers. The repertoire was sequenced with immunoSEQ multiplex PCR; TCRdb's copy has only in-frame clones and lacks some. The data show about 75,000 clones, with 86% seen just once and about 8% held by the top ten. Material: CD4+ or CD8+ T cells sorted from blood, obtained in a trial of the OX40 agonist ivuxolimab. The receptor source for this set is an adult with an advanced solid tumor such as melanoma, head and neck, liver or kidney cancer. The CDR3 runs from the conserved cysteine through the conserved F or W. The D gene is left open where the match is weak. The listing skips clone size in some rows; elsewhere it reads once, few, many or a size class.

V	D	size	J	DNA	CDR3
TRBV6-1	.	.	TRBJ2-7	TGTGCCAGCAGTGCGGGGCAAATCATGTGGGAGCAGTACTTC	CASSAGQIMWEQYF
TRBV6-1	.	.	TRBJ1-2	TGTGCCAGCAGTCCGGAGGGGAACCGCGGCTACACCTTC	CASSPEGNRGYTF
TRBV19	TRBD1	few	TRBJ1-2	TGTGCCAGTAGTCTGGGACAGAAGAAGAACTATGGCTACACCTTC	CASSLGQKKNYGYTF
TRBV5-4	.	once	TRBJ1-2	TGTGCCAGCAGCTTGCTCAGGGTATATATGGTGGGCTACACCTTC	CASSLLRVYMVGYTF
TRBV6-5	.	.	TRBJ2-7	TGTGCCAGCAGCCCTTCGACCTCCTACGAGCAGTACTTC	CASSPSTSYEQYF
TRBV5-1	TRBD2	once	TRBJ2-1	TGCGCCAGCAGCTGGGGGACTAGCGGGAAGGGTCTTGGATCCTACAATGAGCAGTTCTTC	CASSWGTSGKGLGSYNEQFF
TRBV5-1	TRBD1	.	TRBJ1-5	TGCGCCAGCAGCTCTACAGGGGGCGATCAGCCCCAGCATTTT	CASSSTGGDQPQHF
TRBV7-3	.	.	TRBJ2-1	TGTGCCAGCAGCTTAAGTAGAAACAATGAGCAGTTCTTC	CASSLSRNNEQFF
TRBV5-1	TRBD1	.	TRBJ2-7	TGCGCCAGCACCTCCGGGACAGACTACGAGCAGTACTTC	CASTSGTDYEQYF
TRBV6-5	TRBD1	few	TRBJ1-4	TGTGCCAGCAGAGGGGGACAGGCAACTAATGAAAAACTGTTTTTT	CASRGGQATNEKLFF
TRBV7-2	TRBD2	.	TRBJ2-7	TGTGCCAGCAGCCCCGCAGCCCGGGGGGGGCTGGACGAGCAGTACTTC	CASSPAARGGLDEQYF
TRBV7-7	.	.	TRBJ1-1	TGTGCCAGCAGCTTAGCGCGGCACACTGAAGCTTTCTTT	CASSLARHTEAFF
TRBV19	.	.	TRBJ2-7	TGTGCCAGTAGCTACGATAAGGGAGTCTACGAGCAGTACTTC	CASSYDKGVYEQYF
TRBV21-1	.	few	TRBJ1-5	TGTGCCAGCAGCGAGCAATATTTCCGGGACAGGGGCAATCAGCCCCAGCATTTT	CASSEQYFRDRGNQPQHF
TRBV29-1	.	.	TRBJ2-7	TGCAGCGGCCATGAGAGTGGGGAGCAGTACTTC	CSGHESGEQYF
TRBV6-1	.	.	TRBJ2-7	TGTGCCAGCAGTGAAGCGCTGTGGGACTCCTACGAGCAGTACTTC	CASSEALWDSYEQYF
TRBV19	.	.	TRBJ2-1	TGTGCCAGTAGAAAAACGGGTGTCTCCTACAATGAGCAGTTCTTC	CASRKTGVSYNEQFF
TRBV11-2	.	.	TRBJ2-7	TGTGCCAGCAGCTTATCCCTGCCTTCCTACGAGCAGTACTTC	CASSLSLPSYEQYF
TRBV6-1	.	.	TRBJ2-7	TGTGCCAGCAGTCACGCCCGGATAGGCTACGAGCAGTACTTC	CASSHARIGYEQYF
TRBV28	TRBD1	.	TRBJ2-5	TGTGCCAGCAGTTTGACGGCAGGGGGCCGCCAAGAGACCCAGTACTTC	CASSLTAGGRQETQYF
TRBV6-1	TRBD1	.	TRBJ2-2	TGTGCCAGCAGTGCCGAGACAGGGATCGGGGAGCTGTTTTTT	CASSAETGIGELFF
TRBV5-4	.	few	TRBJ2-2	TGTGCCAGCAGGCCCAGGGGGAACACCGGGGAGCTGTTTTTT	CASRPRGNTGELFF
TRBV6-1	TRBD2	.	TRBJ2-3	TGTGCCAGCAGTGAAGCTAGCGGGAGCGCTACAGATACGCAGTATTTT	CASSEASGSATDTQYF
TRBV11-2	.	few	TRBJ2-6	TGTGCCAGCAGCTTAGCTGGAGGTGGGATCTCTGGGGCCAACGTCCTGACTTTC	CASSLAGGGISGANVLTF
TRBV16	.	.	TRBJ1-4	TGTGCCAGCAGCCAATCGATGGATGGGCGAAAACTGTTTTTT	CASSQSMDGRKLFF
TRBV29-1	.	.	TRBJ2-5	TGCAGCGTAGCACAGACATACCAAGAGACCCAGTACTTC	CSVAQTYQETQYF
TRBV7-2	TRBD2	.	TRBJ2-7	TGTGCCAGCAGCTTAGATGCGGGGGCCTACGAGCAGTACTTC	CASSLDAGAYEQYF
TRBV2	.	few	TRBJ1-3	TGTGCCAGCCTTATGGGTGGGACCGGAAACACCATATATTTT	CASLMGGTGNTIYF
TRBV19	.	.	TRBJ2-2	TGTGCCAGTAGTGGGGGGCACACCGGGGAGCTGTTTTTT	CASSGGHTGELFF
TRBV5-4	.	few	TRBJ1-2	TGTGCCAGCAGCCCGAGGGGTAGTTACTATGGCTACACCTTC	CASSPRGSYYGYTF
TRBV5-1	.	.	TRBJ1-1	TGCGCCAGCAGCTTGGAGGCCGGTTTGAACACTGAAGCTTTCTTT	CASSLEAGLNTEAFF
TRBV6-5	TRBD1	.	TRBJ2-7	TGTGCCAGCAGTTATGGACAGGGGGCCTACGAGCAGTACTTC	CASSYGQGAYEQYF
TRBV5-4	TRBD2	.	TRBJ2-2	TGTGCCAGCAGCTTACGTAGCGGGGGATCTGGGGAGCTGTTTTTT	CASSLRSGGSGELFF
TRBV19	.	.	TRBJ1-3	TGTGCCAGTAGTCCGGGGCGCTCTGGAAACACCATATATTTT	CASSPGRSGNTIYF
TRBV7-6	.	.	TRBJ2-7	TGTGCCAGCAGCTTAGCGCAGGGAGGAAACGAGCAGTACTTC	CASSLAQGGNEQYF
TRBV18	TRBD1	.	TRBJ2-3	TGTGCCAGCTCATCCGACAGGGGCACAGATACGCAGTATTTT	CASSSDRGTDTQYF
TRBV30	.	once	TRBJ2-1	TGTGCCTGGAGTCGTGGGGCCTATATAGATGAGCAGTTCTTC	CAWSRGAYIDEQFF
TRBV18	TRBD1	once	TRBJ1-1	TGTGCCAGCTCACCACGGGACAGGGTCACTGAAGCTTTCTTT	CASSPRDRVTEAFF
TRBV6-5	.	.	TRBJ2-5	TGTGCCAGCAGTTACTCGACAATAGAGACCCAGTACTTC	CASSYSTIETQYF
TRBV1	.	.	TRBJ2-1	TGCACCAGCAGCCATACTCTGGCGGGGGGGTACAATGAGCAGTTCTTC	CTSSHTLAGGYNEQFF
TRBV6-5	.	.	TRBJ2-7	TGTGCCAGCCGGGGCGACTACGAGCAGTACTTC	CASRGDYEQYF
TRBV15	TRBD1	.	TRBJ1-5	TGTGCCACCAGCATCAAGGACAGGGCCAATCAGCCCCAGCATTTT	CATSIKDRANQPQHF
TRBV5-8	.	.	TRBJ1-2	TGTGCCAGCAGCTTGGGGTCAACAGGAGGCTATGGCTACACCTTC	CASSLGSTGGYGYTF
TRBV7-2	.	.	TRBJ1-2	TGTGCCAGCAGCTTAGACTTGGCTGGCTACACCTTC	CASSLDLAGYTF
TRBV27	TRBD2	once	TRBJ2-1	TGTGCCACCCGCCTCCCCCGACTCAATCGGGGGGGGGCCAATGAGCAGTTCTTC	CATRLPRLNRGGANEQFF
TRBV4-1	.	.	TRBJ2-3	TGCGCCAGCAGAAAAAACTCTAGGGACGATACGCAGTATTTT	CASRKNSRDDTQYF
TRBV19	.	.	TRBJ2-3	TGTGCCAGTCAGCAGGGCGGAATCGCAGATACGCAGTATTTT	CASQQGGIADTQYF
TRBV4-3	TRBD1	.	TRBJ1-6	TGCGCCAGCAGCCAAGATACACAGGGGGCCTCTTCACCCCTCCACTTT	CASSQDTQGASSPLHF
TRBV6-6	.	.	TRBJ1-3	TGTGCCGTCAAAGGGCAGGGTGGCAATGGAAACACCATATATTTT	CAVKGQGGNGNTIYF